This record concerns one TCR beta chain sequence. The target antigen is unknown. These data originate in a study of PD-L1 blockade in urothelial cancer. Clones were sequenced by immunoSEQ multiplex PCR, and TCRdb holds only the in-frame ones, with some missing. The sample consists of 95,000 to 100,000 clones, roughly 91% of them appearing once. The CDR3 covers 16 residues. V shed 5 bases and J 4 bases; nucleotides not matched to a gene: 10. Germline V gene data show CDR1 as SGHNT and CDR2 as YYREEE (reference sequence). Findings of the study overall: Better survival was predicted when blood TCR clonality before treatment fell below the median.

The time point: pretreatment peripheral blood. The input for sequencing was PBMCs, taken around atezolizumab (anti-PD-L1) treatment. This TCR was sampled from a man aged 60 to 69 with urothelial cancer. The J gene is TRBJ1-3, the V gene TRBV5-4, with 9 positions matching TRBD1. CDR3 coding DNA: TGTGCCAGCAGTCAGGGACAGGGCACGGCAGGAAACACCATATATTTT. This translates into CASSQGQGTAGNTIYF.